The T cell receptor beta chain described here comes from a study of T cells in Graves' hyperthyroidism and ophthalmopathy (dated by TCRdb to between 2017 and 2020). Background on the whole study: Peripheral blood samples were taken at the time of initial diagnosis, prior to any treatment. To identify distinguishing TCR V-J signatures, a discovery cohort of 95 to 100 patients was used, comprising 43 with Graves' ophthalmopathy and roughly 60 with stable Graves' hyperthyroidism. Prospective prediction of ophthalmopathy was tested in an independent validation cohort consisting of 18 to 20 hyperthyroidism patients and some 15 patients who later progressed to ophthalmopathy. The approximately 98 discovery patients were randomly divided into training and test sets at a 7:3 ratio. In addition, the study compared T-cell repertoires in thyroid tissue and in blood from about 6 Graves' hyperthyroidism patients. Following sampling, methimazole starting at 30 mg daily was given to hyperthyroidism patients, and high-dose intravenous methylprednisolone was given to ophthalmopathy patients. According to the paper, TCR Vbeta CDR3 sequencing was carried out on some 140 peripheral blood samples, which came from over 40 ophthalmopathy, roughly 75 hyperthyroidism and some 17 progressor patients. The paper as a whole reports these results and caveats: Most expanded thyroid clonotypes (frequency above 0.001) were also found in blood, which suggests that blood repertoires may mirror thyroid immune responses. In validation, the model predicted progression to ophthalmopathy a median of 6.5 months before onset, with about 71% sensitivity and just under 75% specificity. In cross-validation, a model built on a 13 V-J signature told ophthalmopathy apart from stable hyperthyroidism with approximately 90% sensitivity and around 81% specificity, and in testing the same model reached 80%/75%. Sample size was not statistically predetermined, and blinding of investigators to group allocation was not performed.

This clonotype showed up just a few times. Its specific antigen is unknown. No quality values exist for individual bases; no much larger clone is one base distant. Hyperthyroidism patients were newly diagnosed, had a disease duration of under 2 months, and were aged 18 to 65 years. Patients with uncontrolled infections, other autoimmune diseases, pregnancy or lactation were excluded. Diagnoses relied on clinical symptoms, serum thyroxine and TRAb, thyroid ultrasound and orbital computed tomography. For progressor patients, blood was drawn at the first diagnosis of hyperthyroidism, before any ophthalmopathy symptoms had appeared. PBMCs were separated from 10 ml of fresh peripheral blood using Ficoll-Paque density gradient centrifugation. Patients classed as progressors first received a Graves' hyperthyroidism diagnosis and then went on to develop ophthalmopathy during follow-up. Total RNA was extracted using Trizol reagent, and RNA quality was assessed on an Agilent 2100 Bioanalyzer.

TCR beta CDR3 regions were amplified from RNA transcripts. A first-round RT-PCR of the TCR CDR3 used the HTBI primer set with the Qiagen OneStep RT-PCR kit. Libraries were constructed in a second round of multiplex PCR, after which size selection and purification were carried out. Libraries were sequenced paired-end with 100 bp reads on an Illumina HiSeq2000. Under the source paper's analysis protocol: SOAPnuke was used to process the raw data, removing reads that contained adapters or uncalled bases, had a mean Phred below 15, or lacked an exact match to the constant primer or identifier. COPE v1.2.5 was used to merge the high-quality paired reads, and each unique nucleotide sequence was defined as a clonotype. Clonotypes were aligned to IMGT TRBV, TRBD and TRBJ reference segments using MiTCR v1.1. The analysis included only V-J combinations with a frequency above 0.0001, which together covered about 99% of the repertoires. A TCS score was defined as the ratio of F50 (clonal expansion) to E x V (chaos), with BLOSUM62-based TCRdist applied between CDR3 peptides within each V-J. Welch's t-statistics and random forest reduced approximately 520 V-J features to 10 to 15, which were used in a naive Bayes classifier (R e1071). The public reads were run again by TCRdb, first through fastp at Q25 and then through MiXCR, and only productive beta chains were kept. Each entry is one CDR3 protein sequence, shown with its most common DNA and genes. The V and J calls follow TCRdb's processing rather than the paper's. The sample includes around 380,000 distinct CDR3 sequences, with approximately 12% observed a single time. Clones ranked in the top ten supply more than 20% of the sample.

V and J lose 7 bases and 4 bases, and a span of 13 bases separates them. CDR1 and CDR2 were assigned from the germline V gene (reference sequence) as LNHDA and SQIVND. Reading from cysteine to phenylalanine, the CDR3 counts 13 amino acids. This entry keeps only the CDR3 DNA: 39 bases, framed from base 1. The sequencing sample was made of blood. The chain is made from TRBV19 and TRBJ2-5; no D gene call is confident. The TCR was taken from a man aged 25 to 40 with Graves' hyperthyroidism that later progressed to Graves' ophthalmopathy. The DNA sequence reads TGTGCCAGTAACCGGGCGTTTGGAGAGACCCAGTACTTC. Protein translation: CASNRAFGETQYF.